The 25 T cell receptor beta chains below come from one sample, sequenced in a study of OX40 agonist ivuxolimab in advanced cancers. This table comes from immunoSEQ multiplex PCR, and its TCRdb copy is limited to in-frame clones, with some not included. The sample has roughly 86,000 clones, about 90% seen once. The sequencing used CD4+ or CD8+ T cells sorted from blood, collected in a trial of the OX40 agonist ivuxolimab. The source is an adult with an advanced solid tumor such as melanoma, head and neck, liver or kidney cancer.

This chain links TRBV5-5 with TRBJ1-5, with D perhaps TRBD1 (6 bases). From germline, CDR1 is SGHKS and CDR2 YYEKEE (reference sequence). The V end lost 0 bases, the J end lost 4 bases, and 11 bases lay between the germline ends. The CDR3 is 15 residues long. The CDR3, as DNA: TGTGCCAGCAGCTTGGAAACAGGGCGTAATCAGCCCCAGCATTTT. Its translation: CASSLETGRNQPQHF.

J is TRBJ1-3 and V is TRBV7-9; D unresolved. The germline CDR1 and CDR2 sequences are SEHNR and FQNEAQ (reference sequence). V was trimmed by 2 bases and J by 0 bases, leaving 5 bases between them. The CDR3 spans 14 residues. CDR3 amino acids: CASSLSISGNTIYF. The CDR3 coding sequence is TGTGCCAGCAGCTTAAGTATCTCTGGAAACACCATATATTTT.

The gene calls are TRBV5-6 and TRBJ2-3, with TRBD2 matching 11 bases. V lost 0 bases and J lost 1; bases outside the gene matches: 4. The CDR3 is 17 amino acids. Germline V gives CDR1 SGHDT, CDR2 YYEEEE. As DNA, the CDR3 is TGTGCCAGCAGCTTGGTTTTAGCGGGAGGGGGCACAGATACGCAGTATTTT. Its protein is CASSLVLAGGGTDTQYF.

This rearrangement joins TRBV14 to TRBJ2-7; D gene ambiguous. The CDR3 contains 12 residues. Germline lookup yields CDR1 SGHDN and CDR2 FVKESK. Trimming took off 5 bases at V and 4 bases at J, with 9 bases between the two ends. In nucleotides, the CDR3 is TGTGCCAGCAGCAAGGGCAGGTACGAGCAGTACTTC. This sequence encodes CASSKGRYEQYF.

V and J are TRBV7-2 and TRBJ1-2, with D perhaps matching TRBD1 (5 bases). This CDR3 region has 14 residues. Per the germline V gene, CDR1 is SGHTA and CDR2 is FQGNSA. V gave up 5 bases and J gave up 4 bases, with 14 bases separating them. This chain's CDR3 is CASSRPLDIYGYTF. DNA of the CDR3: TGTGCCAGCAGCCGGCCCCTGGACATCTATGGCTACACCTTC.

The chain joins TRBV9 to TRBJ2-3; D remains ambiguous. The germline V and J ends were trimmed by 0 bases and 5 bases, with 4 bases remaining between them. CDR1 is SGDLS, CDR2 YYNGEE, per germline. The CDR3 is 12 residues long. CDR3 DNA sequence: TGTGCCAGCAGCGTAGTTTTAGATACGCAGTATTTT. It codes for CASSVVLDTQYF.

This chain uses TRBV4-2 with TRBJ2-1, with 8 bases aligning to TRBD2. Germline values: CDR1 LGHNA, CDR2 YNFKEQ. The CDR3 extends over 15 amino acids. J lost 7 bases, V lost 1 base, and 6 bases had no gene match. CDR3 in DNA: TGTGCCAGCAGCCAAGCGAGTAGCGGGATTAATGAGCAGTTCTTC. Encoded protein: CASSQASSGINEQFF.

This clone has a handful of counts. The V call is TRBV21-1, the J call TRBJ1-5; TRBD1 is taken as the D call from the table, unchecked against the DNA. TRBV21-1 is designated a pseudogene. The CDR3 contains 15 residues. CDR3 nucleotides: TGTGCCAGCAGCAAAGCCAGGGGCGGGAATCAGCCCCAGCATTTT. This sequence encodes CASSKARGGNQPQHF.

The rearrangement uses TRBV4-2 and TRBJ2-1; 7 bases match TRBD2. This CDR3 has 15 amino acids. Germline V gives CDR1 LGHNA, CDR2 YNFKEQ. J lost 0 bases, V lost 3 bases, and 2 bases had no gene match. As DNA, the CDR3 is TGTGCCAGCAGCCAGGGGGGGATCTCCTACAATGAGCAGTTCTTC. Its translation: CASSQGGISYNEQFF.

The chain carries TRBV11-2 and TRBJ2-7, with 7 bases lining up with TRBD1. This CDR3 has 14 amino acids. The germline V gene encodes CDR1 SGHAT and CDR2 FQNNGV. V lost 7 bases, J lost 5 bases, and 11 bases stayed unmatched. The CDR3 here is CASKRQGTGHEQYF. The CDR3 DNA follows: TGTGCCAGCAAGAGACAGGGAACGGGGCACGAGCAGTACTTC. The variable domain in full, with the rest retrieved from reference TRBV11-2 and TRBJ2-7, is EAGVAQSPRYKIIEKRQSVAFWCNPISGHATLYWYQQILGQGPKLLIQFQNNGVVDDSQLPKDRFSAERLKGVDSTLKIQPAKLEDSAVYLCASKRQGTGHEQYFGPGTRLTVT.

The chain uses TRBV19 and TRBJ1-2; D is uncertain. This CDR3 is built from 13 residues. The germline V gene encodes CDR1 LNHDA and CDR2 SQIVND (reference sequence). With 6 bases removed from V and 5 bases from J, the gap between germline ends came to 13 bases. The chain's CDR3 is CASSVVERYGYTF. The CDR3 coding sequence is TGTGCCAGTAGCGTCGTGGAAAGGTATGGCTACACCTTC.

V and J are TRBV19 and TRBJ1-5; D gene ambiguous. V lost 3 bases and J 0 bases, leaving 6 bases between the germline ends. The CDR3 is 14 amino acids. Germline V gene data show CDR1 as LNHDA and CDR2 as SQIVND (reference sequence). CDR3 DNA sequence: TGTGCCAGTAGTATCCAGGATAGCAATCAGCCCCAGCATTTT. It encodes CASSIQDSNQPQHF. Supplemented by reference TRBV19 and TRBJ1-5, the full variable domain reads DGGITQSPKYLFRKEGQNVTLSCEQNLNHDAMYWYRQDPGQGLRLIYYSQIVNDFQKGDIAEGYSVSREKKESFPLTVTSAQKNPTAFYLCASSIQDSNQPQHFGDGTRLSIL.

In this sample, this clone turned up once. V gene TRBV19 combines with J gene TRBJ2-5; a weak D match, TRBD1 (6 bases). Germline V lookup: CDR1 LNHDA, CDR2 SQIVND (reference sequence). CDR3 length: 15 residues. Trimming removed 4 bases from V and 2 bases from J, with 14 bases in between. CDR3 in DNA: TGTGCCAGTAGTACTCGGACAGTGATACAAGAGACCCAGTACTTC. Translated: CASSTRTVIQETQYF.

This clone was seen only once. The chain recombines TRBV18 with TRBJ2-7, with 7 bases fitting TRBD2. V lost 0 bases and J lost 3; bases outside the gene matches: 5. The CDR3 is made up of 15 amino acids. The germline CDR1 and CDR2 sequences are KGHSH and LQKENI. In DNA form, the CDR3 reads TGTGCCAGCTCACCACCGGGGAGGGGCGGCTACGAGCAGTACTTC. Translating it yields CASSPPGRGGYEQYF.

The rearrangement links TRBV7-9 to TRBJ1-5; D gene unclear. V was pared by 5 bases and J by 1 base, with 6 bases between. The CDR3 is 13 residues long. Looked up from germline, CDR1 is SEHNR and CDR2 is FQNEAQ (reference sequence). The CDR3 bases are TGTGCCAGCAGCCCCTCAAGCAATCAGCCCCAGCATTTT. Encoded protein: CASSPSSNQPQHF. Combining the CDR3 with reference TRBV7-9 and TRBJ1-5 gives the whole variable domain DTGVSQNPRHKITKRGQNVTFRCDPISEHNRLYWYRQTLGQGPEFLTYFQNEAQLEKSRLLSDRFSAERPKGSFSTLEIQRTEQGDSAMYLCASSPSSNQPQHFGDGTRLSIL.

This chain uses TRBV27 with TRBJ2-1, with D possibly being TRBD1 or TRBD2 (5 bases each). V lost 7 bases, J lost 3 bases, and 19 bases lay in between. The CDR3 length is 16 residues. The germline CDR1 and CDR2 sequences are MNHEY and SMNVEV (reference sequence). The CDR3 here is CASTLRAGEIYNEQFF. CDR3 bases: TGTGCCAGCACCCTCAGGGCCGGGGAGATCTACAATGAGCAGTTCTTC.

This clone was detected only a few times. Other nucleotide sequences from this sample produce the same CDR3. J is TRBJ1-5 and V is TRBV5-4; possibly TRBD1 for D (5 bases). CDR1 and CDR2 (germline): SGHNT, YYREEE (reference sequence). The length of the CDR3 is 13 residues. V was pared by 4 bases and J by 0 bases, with 5 bases between. CDR3 sequence reads: CASSQGSNQPQHF. CDR3 coding DNA: TGTGCCAGCAGCCAGGGTAGCAATCAGCCCCAGCATTTT. Together with reference TRBV5-4 and TRBJ1-5, the CDR3 gives the full variable domain: ETGVTQSPTHLIKTRGQQVTLRCSSQSGHNTVSWYQQALGQGPQFIFQYYREEENGRGNFPPRFSGLQFPNYSSELNVNALELDDSALYLCASSQGSNQPQHFGDGTRLSIL.

The rearrangement joins TRBV6-6 to TRBJ2-7; 7 bases fit TRBD1. The CDR3 covers 16 residues. The germline V gene has CDR1 MNHNY and CDR2 SVGAGI (reference sequence). V gave up 4 bases and J gave up 2 bases; unmatched junction bases: 11. For the CDR3, the DNA is TGTGCCAGCAGTTCCATAACCCGGGACAGAGCCTACGAGCAGTACTTC. It is translated as CASSSITRDRAYEQYF.

This clone was recorded once. The chain uses TRBV6-6 and TRBJ1-2; D gene uncertain. The CDR3 extends over 13 amino acids. Trimming cost V 6 bases and J 0 bases, with 8 bases left between them. Germline V CDR1 and CDR2: MNHNY, SVGAGI (reference sequence). This chain's CDR3 is CASSPTANYGYTF. CDR3 DNA: TGTGCCAGCAGCCCGACGGCTAACTATGGCTACACCTTC.

The chain carries TRBV9 and TRBJ2-2, with no clear D. Germline CDR1 SGDLS, CDR2 YYNGEE. This CDR3 is built from 15 residues. Trimming took 3 bases from V and 6 from J, leaving 15 bases between them. The CDR3 region is CASSASDWAPGELFF. The CDR3 nucleotides are TGTGCCAGCAGCGCATCGGATTGGGCACCCGGGGAGCTGTTTTTT.

The rearrangement joins TRBV12-5 to TRBJ1-2; no reliable D call. Germline CDR1 and CDR2: LGHNT and FRNRAP. Deletions cut 0 bases from V and 8 bases from J, with 13 bases between. The CDR3 has 14 residues. CDR3 sequence: CASGLVQGMQGYTF. CDR3 bases: TGTGCTAGTGGTTTGGTACAAGGGATGCAGGGCTACACCTTC.

This chain uses TRBV6-5 with TRBJ2-2; D is ambiguous. From germline, CDR1 is MNHEY and CDR2 SVGAGI. Trimming took off 8 bases at V and 2 bases at J, with 9 bases between the two ends. The CDR3 has 13 amino acids. The CDR3 sequence is CASVADNTGELFF. The DNA of the CDR3 is TGTGCCAGCGTCGCGGATAACACCGGGGAGCTGTTTTTT.

The chain combines TRBV27 with TRBJ2-7; the D gene is possibly TRBD2 (6 bases). In germline, CDR1 is MNHEY, CDR2 SMNVEV (reference sequence). This CDR3 spans 15 amino acids. The ends were cut back, 2 bases at V and 0 bases at J, with 11 bases in the middle. Here the CDR3 DNA reads TGTGCCAGCAGTTTAAAGGAGGGTAGCTCCTACGAGCAGTACTTC. Protein sequence: CASSLKEGSSYEQYF.

V gene TRBV7-9 combines with J gene TRBJ1-1; D unclear. Germline CDR1 and CDR2: SEHNR and FQNEAQ (reference sequence). The length of the CDR3 is 13 residues. Trimming left V 1 base short and J 10 bases short, with 13 bases between. The CDR3 DNA follows: TGTGCCAGCAGCTTAGGACAAGGGCGCCCAGCTTTCTTT. Translation gives CASSLGQGRPAFF.

This clone has just one count. This rearrangement joins TRBV5-6 to TRBJ1-4; D is ambiguous. V lost 3 bases and J lost 0, with 9 bases in between. The V gene's germline CDR1 is SGHDT and CDR2 YYEEEE. This CDR3 has 15 amino acids. CDR3 sequence reads: CASSSMGATNEKLFF. The CDR3 DNA sequence: TGTGCCAGCAGCTCCATGGGTGCAACTAATGAAAAACTGTTTTTT. The entire variable domain, with the rest obtained from reference TRBV5-6 and TRBJ1-4, is as follows: DAGVTQSPTHLIKTRGQQVTLRCSPKSGHDTVSWYQQALGQGPQFIFQYYEEEERQRGNFPDRFSGHQFPNYSSELNVNALLLGDSALYLCASSSMGATNEKLFFGSGTQLSVL.